Described below is a single T cell receptor beta chain sequence and its context. Its target is not known. These data belong to a study of T cells in localized non-small cell lung cancer. J lost 6 bases, V lost 2 bases, and 2 bases had no gene match. CDR1 MNHEY and CDR2 SMNVEV come from the germline V gene (reference sequence). This CDR3 region has 14 residues. Study results and limitations: It was uninvolved adjacent lung that showed the highest T cell clonality, exceeding tumor.

Sequencing used immunoSEQ multiplex PCR; TCRdb keeps in-frame clones, though not all of them. The sample has 45,000 to 55,000 clones, around 86% seen once. This material consisted of peripheral blood, taken before any cancer treatment. The chain uses TRBV27 and TRBJ2-2; TRBD2 aligns across 8 bases. This receptor was identified in a male donor aged 60 or over with stage III squamous cell lung carcinoma. The CDR3 DNA is TGTGCCAGCAGTTTACGGGGGGGCCCCGGGGAGCTGTTTTTT. Translating it yields CASSLRGGPGELFF.